The clone carrying this T cell receptor beta chain was detected ten times or more. Library preparation (for TCRbeta) was performed with unique molecular identifiers. From the PCR reads, TCRdb called clonotypes with MiXCR, one entry per CDR3 protein. The repertoire holds over 550,000 distinct CDR3 sequences, approximately 10% seen once, with roughly 4% in the top ten. The source of the sample is a study of T-cell reconstitution after alpha-beta-depleted transplantation in children. V gave up 0 bases and J gave up 0 bases; unmatched junction bases: 18. In germline, CDR1 is DFQATT, CDR2 SNEGSKA (reference sequence). The CDR3 is 20 amino acids.

Material: PBMCs from the stem cell graft donor, obtained from the stem cell graft. The clonotype comes from a human donor who donated a stem cell graft to a child with acute myeloid leukemia. The chain carries TRBV20-1 and TRBJ1-1; TRBD1 matches 8 bases. CDR3 in DNA: TGCAGTGCTAGAGATTGGCAGACAGGGGAGGGAAGGGCCATGAACACTGAAGCTTTCTTT. It codes for CSARDWQTGEGRAMNTEAFF.